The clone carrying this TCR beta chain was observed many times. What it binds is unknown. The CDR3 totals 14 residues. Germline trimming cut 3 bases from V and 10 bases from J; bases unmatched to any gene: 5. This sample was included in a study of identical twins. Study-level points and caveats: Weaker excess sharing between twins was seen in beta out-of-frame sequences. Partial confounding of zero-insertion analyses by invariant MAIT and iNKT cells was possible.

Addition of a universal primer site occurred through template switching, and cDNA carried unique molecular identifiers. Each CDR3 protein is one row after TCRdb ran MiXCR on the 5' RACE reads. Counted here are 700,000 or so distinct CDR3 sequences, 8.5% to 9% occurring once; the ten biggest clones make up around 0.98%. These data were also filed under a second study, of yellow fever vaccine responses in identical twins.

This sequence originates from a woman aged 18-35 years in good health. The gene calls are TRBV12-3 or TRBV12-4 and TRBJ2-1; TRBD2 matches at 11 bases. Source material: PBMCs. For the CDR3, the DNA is TGTGCCAGCAGTTTTGCACTAGCGGGAGAAGAGCAGTTCTTC. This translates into CASSFALAGEEQFF.